This TCR beta chain was profiled in a study of CD8 T cells in Susac syndrome. The authors reverse transcribed roughly 0.5 to 1 ug RNA with random hexamers. TCRdb used MiXCR to reprocess the immunoSEQ multiplex PCR reads, holding one entry per CDR3 protein. The data contain approximately 140,000 distinct CDR3 sequences, nearly 95% of them seen just once; the ten biggest clones take up about 0.25%. Whole-study findings and limits: That the number of individuals in its TCR sequencing and HLA analysis was relatively small was acknowledged by the study.

CD8+ and CD4+ blood T cells underwent TCR beta sequencing. The V end was cut by 1 base, the J end by 4 bases, with 17 bases between. From germline, CDR1 is SEHNR and CDR2 FQNEAQ (reference sequence). The length of the CDR3 is 16 residues. Comment on this clonotype: Antigen: not known.

This TCR was recovered from a human donor in good health. Sequenced sample: CD8+ T cells from PBMCs. This sequence joins TRBV7-9 and TRBJ2-7, with D perhaps TRBD2 (5 bases). The CDR3 nucleotides read TGTGCCAGCAGCTTAGTAGGGAGTACTCTTCCGTACGAGCAGTACTTC. Its protein product is CASSLVGSTLPYEQYF.